A selection of T cell receptor beta chains follows, all from one sample in a study of T cell responses to AZD1222 COVID-19 vaccine. The repertoire was sequenced with immunoSEQ multiplex PCR; TCRdb's copy has only in-frame clones and lacks some. Here the sample spans roughly 140,000 clones, under 95% being singletons. The sequences come from peripheral blood, collected on day 0 of AZD1222 vaccination. The receptors here all came from an adult in good health. CDR3s include the opening cysteine and the closing phenylalanine or tryptophan. The D gene is left open where the match is weak. Clone size is not always given. Where it is, it says once, few, many or a class for expanded clones.

v_gene: TRBV5-6
len: 14
d_gene: TRBD2
j_gene: TRBJ2-5
abundance: once
CDR3nt: TGTGCCAGCAGCCCCGGACTAGTAACGGAGACCCAGTACTTC
CDR3aa: CASSPGLVTETQYF

v_gene: TRBV6-5
len: 13
d_gene: .
j_gene: TRBJ2-7
abundance: once
CDR3nt: TGTGCCAGCAGTCCCTCTAGCGTCCTACAGCAGTACTTC
CDR3aa: CASSPSSVLQQYF

v_gene: TRBV30
len: 13
d_gene: .
j_gene: TRBJ1-1
abundance: .
CDR3nt: TGTGCCTGGAGCCGAGGCTTGAACACTGAAGCTTTCTTT
CDR3aa: CAWSRGLNTEAFF

v_gene: TRBV7-2
len: 15
d_gene: .
j_gene: TRBJ2-7
abundance: .
CDR3nt: TGTGCCAGCAGCTTAGGAAGGGGTCTCTCCTACGAGCAGTACTTC
CDR3aa: CASSLGRGLSYEQYF

v_gene: TRBV9
len: 18
d_gene: TRBD2
j_gene: TRBJ2-2
abundance: once
CDR3nt: TGTGCCAGCAGCGTATCCAGCGGGGGACTCGCGAACACCGGGGAGCTGTTTTTT
CDR3aa: CASSVSSGGLANTGELFF

v_gene: TRBV27
len: 15
d_gene: .
j_gene: TRBJ2-3
abundance: .
CDR3nt: TGTGCCAGCAGTTTATTTGGGCTAGCTCACGATACGCAGTATTTT
CDR3aa: CASSLFGLAHDTQYF

v_gene: TRBV3-1/TRBV3-2
len: 16
d_gene: TRBD1
j_gene: TRBJ2-3
abundance: .
CDR3nt: TGTGCCAGCAGCCAAGGCCTGTTACAGGGGACAGATACGCAGTATTTT
CDR3aa: CASSQGLLQGTDTQYF

v_gene: TRBV27
len: 16
d_gene: TRBD1
j_gene: TRBJ1-4
abundance: .
CDR3nt: TGTGCCAGCAGTAAGGGTCCGGGACAGGGACATGAAAAACTGTTTTTT
CDR3aa: CASSKGPGQGHEKLFF

v_gene: TRBV5-1
len: 13
d_gene: .
j_gene: TRBJ1-2
abundance: .
CDR3nt: TGCGCCAGCAGCTTCGAGGCTAGCTATGGCTACACCTTC
CDR3aa: CASSFEASYGYTF

v_gene: TRBV6-5
len: 13
d_gene: .
j_gene: TRBJ2-7
abundance: .
CDR3nt: TGTGCCAGTTCGGGGCGGGGCCTCTACGAGCAGTACTTC
CDR3aa: CASSGRGLYEQYF

v_gene: TRBV6-1
len: 17
d_gene: .
j_gene: TRBJ1-5
abundance: once
CDR3nt: TGTGCCAGCAGTGGGACTCGACGACAGAATAGCAATCAGCCCCAGCATTTT
CDR3aa: CASSGTRRQNSNQPQHF

v_gene: TRBV18
len: 15
d_gene: TRBD1
j_gene: TRBJ1-1
abundance: .
CDR3nt: TGTGCCAGCTCACCACTGGGACAGGGGAACACTGAAGCTTTCTTT
CDR3aa: CASSPLGQGNTEAFF

v_gene: TRBV19
len: 19
d_gene: TRBD2
j_gene: TRBJ2-3
abundance: .
CDR3nt: TGTGCCAGTAGTCTGACGACCGGGACTAGCGGGAGGAGCACAGATACGCAGTATTTT
CDR3aa: CASSLTTGTSGRSTDTQYF

v_gene: TRBV6-2/TRBV6-3
len: 14
d_gene: .
j_gene: TRBJ2-1
abundance: .
CDR3nt: TGTGCCAGCAGTTACCTGGCGGGCTCCAATGAGCAGTTCTTC
CDR3aa: CASSYLAGSNEQFF

v_gene: TRBV9
len: 15
d_gene: .
j_gene: TRBJ2-5
abundance: .
CDR3nt: TGTGCCAGCAGCGCATCGGGACTGAACCAAGAGACCCAGTACTTC
CDR3aa: CASSASGLNQETQYF

v_gene: TRBV6-4
len: 14
d_gene: .
j_gene: TRBJ1-3
abundance: .
CDR3nt: TGTGCCAGCAGTGGCGTCGGCTCTGGAAACACCATATATTTT
CDR3aa: CASSGVGSGNTIYF

v_gene: TRBV6-5
len: 13
d_gene: .
j_gene: TRBJ1-1
abundance: .
CDR3nt: TGTGCCAGCAACCCCCCGGAGAGCACTGAAGCTTTCTTT
CDR3aa: CASNPPESTEAFF

v_gene: TRBV3-1/TRBV3-2
len: 15
d_gene: TRBD2
j_gene: TRBJ2-7
abundance: .
CDR3nt: TGTGCCAGCAGCCAGACTAGCGGGAAGGCTTACGAGCAGTACTTC
CDR3aa: CASSQTSGKAYEQYF

v_gene: TRBV5-5
len: 13
d_gene: .
j_gene: TRBJ1-5
abundance: .
CDR3nt: TGTGCCAGCAGCCAGGAAGTGGATCAGCCCCAGCATTTT
CDR3aa: CASSQEVDQPQHF

v_gene: TRBV7-9
len: 15
d_gene: .
j_gene: TRBJ1-4
abundance: .
CDR3nt: TGTGCCAGCAGCTTGAACCGAGGGGCTAATGAAAAACTGTTTTTT
CDR3aa: CASSLNRGANEKLFF

v_gene: TRBV19
len: 11
d_gene: TRBD1
j_gene: TRBJ1-1
abundance: .
CDR3nt: TGTGCCAGTAGTGTGACAGGGGGAGCTTTCTTT
CDR3aa: CASSVTGGAFF

v_gene: TRBV6-5
len: 14
d_gene: TRBD1
j_gene: TRBJ1-2
abundance: .
CDR3nt: TGTGCCAGCAGCCCCGCGAGACAGGGGGGAGGCTACACCTTC
CDR3aa: CASSPARQGGGYTF

v_gene: TRBV11-2
len: 12
d_gene: .
j_gene: TRBJ2-2
abundance: .
CDR3nt: TGTGCCAGCAGCTCGGATACCGGGGAGCTGTTTTTT
CDR3aa: CASSSDTGELFF

v_gene: TRBV5-4
len: 14
d_gene: .
j_gene: TRBJ1-4
abundance: .
CDR3nt: TGTGCCAGCTCACCGGCGGGGACTAATGAAAAACTGTTTTTT
CDR3aa: CASSPAGTNEKLFF

v_gene: TRBV7-3
len: 18
d_gene: TRBD1
j_gene: TRBJ1-5
abundance: .
CDR3nt: TGTGCCAGCAGCTCCGACAGGGATCTAATGTCGAGCAATCAGCCCCAGCATTTT
CDR3aa: CASSSDRDLMSSNQPQHF

v_gene: TRBV15
len: 16
d_gene: .
j_gene: TRBJ2-1
abundance: .
CDR3nt: TGTGCCACCAGCAGAGAACGGGGGAGCTCCTACAATGAGCAGTTCTTC
CDR3aa: CATSRERGSSYNEQFF

v_gene: TRBV30
len: 16
d_gene: TRBD1
j_gene: TRBJ2-1
abundance: .
CDR3nt: TGTGCCTGGAGTGACCCTTGGGGGACAGGGGACAATGAGCAGTTCTTC
CDR3aa: CAWSDPWGTGDNEQFF

v_gene: TRBV4-1
len: 16
d_gene: .
j_gene: TRBJ1-2
abundance: .
CDR3nt: TGCGCCAGCAGCCCAGACCCCGGGCCGGGGGACGGTGGCTACACCTTC
CDR3aa: CASSPDPGPGDGGYTF

v_gene: TRBV7-9
len: 15
d_gene: TRBD1
j_gene: TRBJ2-7
abundance: .
CDR3nt: TGTGCCAGCAGCCTAAGACAGGGGGATGTGAACGAGCAGTACTTC
CDR3aa: CASSLRQGDVNEQYF

v_gene: TRBV19
len: 14
d_gene: TRBD1
j_gene: TRBJ1-1
abundance: once
CDR3nt: TGTGCCAGTAGAGGACAGGAGACGAACACTGAAGCTTTCTTT
CDR3aa: CASRGQETNTEAFF

v_gene: TRBV5-4
len: 15
d_gene: .
j_gene: TRBJ1-1
abundance: .
CDR3nt: TGTGCCAGCAGCCCGGGGGGCCGGTATTATACTGAAGCTTTCTTT
CDR3aa: CASSPGGRYYTEAFF